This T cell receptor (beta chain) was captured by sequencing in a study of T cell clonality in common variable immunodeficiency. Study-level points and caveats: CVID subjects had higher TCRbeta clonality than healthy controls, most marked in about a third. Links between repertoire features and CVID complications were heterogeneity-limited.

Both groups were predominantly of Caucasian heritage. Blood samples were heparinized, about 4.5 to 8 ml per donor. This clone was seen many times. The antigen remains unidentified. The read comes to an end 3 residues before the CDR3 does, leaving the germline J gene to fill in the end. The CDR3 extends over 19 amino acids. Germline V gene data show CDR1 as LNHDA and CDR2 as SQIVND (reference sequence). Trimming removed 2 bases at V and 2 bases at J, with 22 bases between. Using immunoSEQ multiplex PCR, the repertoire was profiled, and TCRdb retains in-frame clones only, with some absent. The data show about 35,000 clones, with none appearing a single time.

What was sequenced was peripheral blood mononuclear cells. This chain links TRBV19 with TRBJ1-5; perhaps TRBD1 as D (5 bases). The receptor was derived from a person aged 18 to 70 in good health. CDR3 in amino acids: CASSIRVGHGGPGNQPQHF. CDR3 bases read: TGTGCCAGTAGTATACGGGTGGGCCACGGGGGACCGGGCAATCAGCCC.